These 10 T cell receptor beta chains were sequenced from one sample in a study of T cell repertoires in ileal Crohn's disease. The time point: neoterminal ileum biopsy at postoperative endoscopy, about 6 months after surgery. Measured with immunoSEQ multiplex PCR; TCRdb has only the in-frame clones, and not every one. This table has 13,000 or so clones, roughly 80% appearing once. The sample consisted of ileal tissue. The origin of the receptors is an adult with Crohn's disease.

Only a few counts were recorded for this clone. This sequence joins TRBV29-1 and TRBJ2-7; the D is unclear. Looked up from germline, CDR1 is SQVTM and CDR2 is ANQGSEA. Deletions cut 6 bases from V and 3 bases from J, with 15 bases between. This CDR3 is 13 amino acids long. CDR3 in DNA: TGCAGCGTCCACCAGAAGTCAGTCTACGAGCAGTACTTC. Translated, it gives CSVHQKSVYEQYF.

The chain couples TRBV5-1 to TRBJ2-3; 12 nucleotides agree with TRBD2. Germline V gene data show CDR1 as SGHRS and CDR2 as YFSETQ. V lost 4 bases to trimming and J lost 5 bases; unmatched junction nucleotides: 2. CDR3 size: 14 residues. The CDR3 DNA sequence: TGCGCCAGCAGCCTGACTAGCGGGGGAGATACGCAGTATTTT. Amino acids: CASSLTSGGDTQYF.

V is TRBV18 and J is TRBJ1-1, with D maybe TRBD1 (5 bases). V lost 3 bases and J lost 1, with 9 bases in between. This CDR3 is 14 amino acids long. The germline gives CDR1 KGHSH, CDR2 LQKENI. The CDR3 loop is CASSPTGKNTEAFF. The CDR3 DNA reads TGTGCCAGCTCACCCACAGGAAAGAACACTGAAGCTTTCTTT.

The genes are TRBV5-1 and TRBJ2-1; the match to TRBD1 covers 7 bases. This CDR3 has 14 amino acids. The germline V gene has CDR1 SGHRS and CDR2 YFSETQ. V shed 0 bases and J 6 bases; nucleotides not matched to a gene: 3. In nucleotides, the CDR3 is TGCGCCAGCAGCTTGGGGACAGGTGCCAATGAGCAGTTCTTC. It translates to CASSLGTGANEQFF.

The chain uses TRBV2 and TRBJ1-1; 7 bases fit TRBD1. Germline V gene data show CDR1 as SNHLY and CDR2 as FYNNEI. The CDR3 length is 13 residues. V shed 7 bases, J shed 1 base, and the junction held 3 bases outside the gene matches. In DNA form, the CDR3 reads TGTGCCAGCACGGGACAGCCGAACACTGAAGCTTTCTTT. Translated: CASTGQPNTEAFF.

The chain carries TRBV5-8 and TRBJ1-1; no reliable D call. With 1 base removed from V and 3 bases from J, the gap between germline ends came to 7 bases. Germline V gene lookup returns CDR1 SGHTS and CDR2 YDEGEE. The CDR3 sequence is 13 residues long. The CDR3: CASSLFRDTEAFF. CDR3 sequence (DNA): TGTGCCAGCAGCTTGTTCCGCGACACTGAAGCTTTCTTT.

The chain combines TRBV4-3 with TRBJ2-1, with TRBD1 matching 7 bases. The trim removed 4 bases at V and 4 bases at J, leaving 7 bases unmatched. Germline CDR1 reads LGHNA; CDR2 reads YSLEER. This CDR3 contains 15 residues. CDR3 sequence reads: CASSLRDRAYNEQFF. The CDR3 DNA reads as TGCGCCAGCAGCCTCCGGGACAGAGCATACAATGAGCAGTTCTTC.

The V call is TRBV28, the J call TRBJ1-1; no reliable D call. Germline lookup yields CDR1 MDHEN and CDR2 SYDVKM. CDR3 length: 14 amino acids. The V end lost 3 bases, the J end lost 5 bases, and 13 bases lay between the germline ends. The CDR3 DNA reads TGTGCCAGCAGTTTGAGACAAAGGAGGACTGAAGCTTTCTTT. Translation gives CASSLRQRRTEAFF.

The rearrangement uses TRBV5-1 and TRBJ2-7; D possibly corresponds to TRBD1 (6 bases). This CDR3 comprises 15 residues. In germline, CDR1 is SGHRS, CDR2 YFSETQ. V was clipped by 4 bases and J by 2 bases, with 16 bases between them. The CDR3 DNA sequence: TGCGCCAGCAGCGCCCGATTGGACAGACCCTACGAGCAGTACTTC. Protein: CASSARLDRPYEQYF. Using reference TRBV5-1 and TRBJ2-7 for the parts outside the CDR3, the full variable domain is KAGVTQTPRYLIKTRGQQVTLSCSPISGHRSVSWYQQTPGQGLQFLFEYFSETQRNKGNFPGRFSGRQFSNSRSEMNVSTLELGDSALYLCASSARLDRPYEQYFGPGTRLTVT.

The chain recombines TRBV5-1 with TRBJ2-7; D might be TRBD1 (5 bases). Germline CDR1 reads SGHRS; CDR2 reads YFSETQ. Trimming removed 0 bases at V and 7 bases at J, with 8 bases between. The length of the CDR3 is 12 residues. In nucleotides, the CDR3 is TGCGCCAGCAGCTTGGTCCAGGGTGAGCAGTACTTC. Encoded protein: CASSLVQGEQYF.